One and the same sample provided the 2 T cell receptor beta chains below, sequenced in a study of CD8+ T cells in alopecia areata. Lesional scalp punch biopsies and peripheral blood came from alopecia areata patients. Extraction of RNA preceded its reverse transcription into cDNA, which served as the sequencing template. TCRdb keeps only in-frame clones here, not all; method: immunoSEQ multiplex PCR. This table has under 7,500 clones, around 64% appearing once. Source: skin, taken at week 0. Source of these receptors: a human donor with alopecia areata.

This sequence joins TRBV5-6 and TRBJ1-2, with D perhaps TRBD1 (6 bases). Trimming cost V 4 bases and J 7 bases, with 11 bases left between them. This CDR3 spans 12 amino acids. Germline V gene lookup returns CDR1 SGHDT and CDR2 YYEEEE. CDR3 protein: CASSTQGGGYTF. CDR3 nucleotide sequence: TGTGCCAGCAGCACACAGGGAGGTGGCTACACCTTC.

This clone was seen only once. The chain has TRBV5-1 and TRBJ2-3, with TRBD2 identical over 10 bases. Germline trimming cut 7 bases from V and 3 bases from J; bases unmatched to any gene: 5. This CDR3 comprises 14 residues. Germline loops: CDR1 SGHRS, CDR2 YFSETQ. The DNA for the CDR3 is TGCGCCAGCCAGCGGGGGGGCTCTACAGATACGCAGTATTTT. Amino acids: CASQRGGSTDTQYF.